These 22 T cell receptor beta chains were sequenced from one sample in a study of T cell changes during pregnancy in multiple sclerosis. Method: immunoSEQ multiplex PCR; TCRdb's copy keeps in-frame clones and lacks some. The table includes tens of thousands of clones, approximately 92% detected once. This material consisted of peripheral blood, taken in the first trimester of pregnancy. These receptors all come from a female donor with multiple sclerosis, enrolled in a pregnancy study.

The chain recombines TRBV19 with TRBJ1-1, with 7 bases fitting TRBD1. V lost 6 bases, J lost 2 bases, and 6 bases stayed unmatched. CDR3 size: 14 residues. The germline V gene encodes CDR1 LNHDA and CDR2 SQIVND (reference sequence). The CDR3 sequence: CASSFRGGNTEAFF. Here the CDR3 DNA reads TGTGCCAGTAGCTTTCGAGGGGGCAACACTGAAGCTTTCTTT. Full variable domain (rest looked up from reference TRBV19 and TRBJ1-1): DGGITQSPKYLFRKEGQNVTLSCEQNLNHDAMYWYRQDPGQGLRLIYYSQIVNDFQKGDIAEGYSVSREKKESFPLTVTSAQKNPTAFYLCASSFRGGNTEAFFGQGTRLTVV.

The genes are TRBV7-2 and TRBJ1-2; 8 positions agree with TRBD1. CDR3 size: 13 residues. The J segment lost 2 bases and the V segment lost 5 bases, leaving 1 base of the junction unmatched. Per the germline V gene, CDR1 is SGHTA and CDR2 is FQGNSA. CDR3 amino acids: CASSRQGNYGYTF. The CDR3 coding sequence is TGTGCCAGCAGCCGACAGGGGAACTATGGCTACACCTTC.

The gene calls are TRBV7-2 and TRBJ1-2; 7 bases agree with TRBD1. Trimming cost V 5 bases and J 5 bases; bases outside gene matches: 8. The CDR3 extends over 14 amino acids. Germline values: CDR1 SGHTA, CDR2 FQGNSA. CDR3 sequence reads: CASSDDRVYYGYTF. The CDR3 nucleotides read TGTGCCAGCAGCGATGACAGGGTCTATTATGGCTACACCTTC.

This chain joins TRBV6-4 and TRBJ1-6; D not certain. The CDR3 loop spans 18 amino acids. V was pared by 2 bases and J by 0 bases, with 14 bases between. Germline CDR1 and CDR2: MRHNA and SNTAGT. The CDR3 DNA is TGTGCCAGCAGTGACACCCCAGCTACTAGCTCCTATAATTCACCCCTCCACTTT. The encoded protein is CASSDTPATSSYNSPLHF.

The chain is built from TRBV7-2 and TRBJ2-5; 11 positions match TRBD2. Germline CDR1 reads SGHTA; CDR2 reads FQGNSA. The trim removed 5 bases at V and 4 bases at J, leaving 9 bases unmatched. CDR3 length equals 16 residues. The CDR3 DNA sequence: TGTGCCAGCAGCGATAGGACCGGGACTAGCGGAGAGACCCAGTACTTC. Protein product: CASSDRTGTSGETQYF.

The chain uses TRBV7-9 and TRBJ2-1; D is undetermined. CDR3 length equals 13 residues. Looked up from germline, CDR1 is SEHNR and CDR2 is FQNEAQ (reference sequence). Between the trimmed V and J ends, which lost 4 bases and 10 bases, there was a span of 14 bases. The CDR3 DNA reads as TGTGCCAGCAGCTCTCAGATGTGGGCAGAGCAGTTCTTC. This translates into CASSSQMWAEQFF.

The V call is TRBV6-1, the J call TRBJ2-7; no reliable D call. Germline loops: CDR1 MNHNS, CDR2 SASEGT. Between the trimmed V and J ends, which lost 5 bases and 3 bases, there was a span of 8 bases. The CDR3 is made up of 12 amino acids. CDR3 loop: CASSQIFYEQYF. As DNA, the CDR3 is TGTGCCAGCAGTCAGATATTCTACGAGCAGTACTTC.

This clone came up once. The chain links TRBV9 to TRBJ2-1, with 7 bases lining up with TRBD2. CDR1 SGDLS and CDR2 YYNGEE come from the germline V gene. The V gene end was trimmed by 2 bases and the J gene end by 4 bases; junction bases not matched to a gene: 6. The CDR3 runs 15 residues. The CDR3 sequence: CASSVDGGTYNEQFF. CDR3 in DNA: TGTGCCAGCAGCGTGGACGGGGGGACGTACAATGAGCAGTTCTTC.

The V call is TRBV6-6, the J call TRBJ2-3, with D perhaps matching TRBD2 (6 bases). From germline, CDR1 is MNHNY and CDR2 SVGAGI (reference sequence). This CDR3 region has 16 residues. V was trimmed by 10 bases and J by 0 bases, leaving 20 bases between them. In DNA form, the CDR3 reads TGTGCCACCTACCTGGGAGGCTGGTCTAGCACAGATACGCAGTATTTT. The encoded protein is CATYLGGWSSTDTQYF.

The chain recombines TRBV12-5 with TRBJ2-2; no clear D. Germline V gene sequence: CDR1 LGHNT, CDR2 FRNRAP. The CDR3 is made up of 14 amino acids. V lost 3 bases to trimming and J lost 7 bases, with 12 bases between them. Here the CDR3 reads CASGLEQTIGELFF. The CDR3 region has the DNA TGTGCTAGTGGTTTAGAACAGACCATCGGGGAGCTGTTTTTT.

The chain carries TRBV27 and TRBJ1-1; D ambiguous. CDR1 and CDR2 from the germline V gene are MNHEY and SMNVEV (reference sequence). This CDR3 is 14 amino acids long. V was shortened by 6 bases and J by 3 bases, with 14 bases between the two germline ends. For the CDR3, the DNA is TGTGCCAGCAGCTACAATACAGCTTACACTGAAGCTTTCTTT. This translates into CASSYNTAYTEAFF.

The rearrangement links TRBV30 to TRBJ1-2; D call uncertain. Between the trimmed V and J ends, which lost 6 bases and 0 bases, there was a span of 8 bases. This CDR3 is 12 amino acids long. Germline CDR1 reads GTSNPN; CDR2 reads SVGIG (reference sequence). CDR3 in DNA: TGTGCCTGCCCGGTTACTAACTATGGCTACACCTTC. This translates into CACPVTNYGYTF.

The chain couples TRBV6-4 to TRBJ2-2; tentatively, D is TRBD1 (6 bases). The V gene's germline CDR1 is MRHNA and CDR2 SNTAGT. Trimming cost V 6 bases and J 3 bases, with 11 bases left between them. The CDR3 totals 14 residues. Written as DNA, the CDR3 is TGTGCCAGCAGAACAGGGAGAGACACCGGGGAGCTGTTTTTT. This translates into CASRTGRDTGELFF.

This clone is a singleton in its sample. The CDR3 here is CASSLWLAGGRELFF. Here the CDR3 DNA reads TGTGCCAGCAGCTTATGGCTAGCGGGGGGCAGGGAGCTGTTTTTT. This chain links TRBV7-2 with TRBJ2-2; 11 bases line up with TRBD2. Germline V gene data show CDR1 as SGHTA and CDR2 as FQGNSA. The CDR3 length is 15 residues. The V gene end was trimmed by 2 bases and the J gene end by 9 bases; junction bases not matched to a gene: 5.

The V and J genes are TRBV7-8 and TRBJ1-1, with D possibly matching TRBD1 (5 bases). The CDR3 loop spans 14 amino acids. Germline lookup yields CDR1 SGHVS and CDR2 FQNEAQ. V was clipped by 3 bases and J by 4 bases, with 12 bases between them. The CDR3 DNA sequence: TGTGCCAGCAGCTTCGGGGGGGAACTCACTGAAGCTTTCTTT. It translates to CASSFGGELTEAFF.

V is TRBV11-2 and J is TRBJ2-5; D possibly corresponds to TRBD1 (5 bases). The V gene lost 1 base and the J gene lost 5 bases, with 14 bases spanning the gap. The germline gives CDR1 SGHAT, CDR2 FQNNGV. The CDR3 extends over 15 amino acids. The CDR3: CASSLGADNVETQYF. In DNA, the CDR3 is TGTGCCAGCAGCTTAGGGGCGGACAACGTGGAGACCCAGTACTTC.

The rearrangement uses TRBV6-5 and TRBJ1-5, with 8 positions matching TRBD1. Germline assignment: CDR1 MNHEY and CDR2 SVGAGI. The CDR3 totals 15 residues. V lost 6 bases to trimming and J lost 6 bases; unmatched junction nucleotides: 10. CDR3 protein: CASRITSGGRQPQHF. CDR3 in DNA: TGTGCCAGCAGGATCACCTCAGGGGGCCGTCAGCCCCAGCATTTT.

This clone has just one count. The chain couples TRBV19 to TRBJ2-3, with TRBD1 matching over 10 bases. The CDR3 runs to 15 residues. The V gene's germline CDR1 is LNHDA and CDR2 SQIVND (reference sequence). The trim removed 5 bases at V and 3 bases at J, leaving 5 bases unmatched. The CDR3 sequence: CASSVRQGATDTQYF. The CDR3 coding sequence is TGTGCCAGTAGTGTTAGACAGGGGGCAACAGATACGCAGTATTTT.

V is TRBV4-2 and J is TRBJ2-1, with 10 bases that match TRBD2. This CDR3 is 16 amino acids long. The junction had 2 bases not matched to a gene; V was cut back by 0 bases and J by 3 bases. Germline values: CDR1 LGHNA, CDR2 YNFKEQ. DNA for the CDR3: TGTGCCAGCAGCCAAGAAAGCGGGGGGGACTACAATGAGCAGTTCTTC. Protein product: CASSQESGGDYNEQFF.

This chain connects TRBV4-3 to TRBJ1-1; 8 bases are a match to TRBD1. The CDR3 has 14 amino acids. The germline gives CDR1 LGHNA, CDR2 YSLEER. The junction had 2 bases not matched to a gene; V was cut back by 0 bases and J by 5 bases. CDR3 amino acids: CASSQENRGTEAFF. DNA of the CDR3: TGCGCCAGCAGCCAAGAGAACAGGGGGACTGAAGCTTTCTTT.

This chain uses TRBV11-2 with TRBJ1-4; TRBD1 matches at 8 bases. CDR3 length: 15 amino acids. Germline CDR1 SGHAT, CDR2 FQNNGV. Trimming removed 4 bases from V and 0 bases from J; junction bases left unmatched: 1. The CDR3 nucleotides are TGTGCCAGCAGCTCACAGGGGGCAACTAATGAAAAACTGTTTTTT. Its protein product is CASSSQGATNEKLFF.

The V call is TRBV2, the J call TRBJ1-3; D gene uncertain. The CDR3 covers 16 residues. Trimming stripped 5 bases from V and 0 bases from J, with 14 bases between. Germline-derived CDR1 and CDR2 are SNHLY and FYNNEI. The CDR3 here is CASSYRGLNSGNTIYF. Written as DNA, the CDR3 is TGTGCCAGCAGTTACCGAGGGTTGAACTCTGGAAACACCATATATTTT.